The 32 T cell receptor beta chains below were found in one sample sequenced in a study of blood T cell repertoires in COVID-19. Measured with immunoSEQ multiplex PCR; TCRdb has only the in-frame clones, and not every one. The sample records over 120,000 clones, roughly 80% being singletons. The material sequenced was peripheral blood. The receptor source for this set is a woman between 50 and 59 years old with active or convalescent COVID-19.

The chain links TRBV2 to TRBJ2-5, with TRBD1 matching over 8 bases. The length of the CDR3 is 15 residues. Trimming removed 9 bases from V and 1 base from J; junction bases left unmatched: 10. Germline V lookup: CDR1 SNHLY, CDR2 FYNNEI. CDR3 in amino acids: CASFVPGGFQETQYF. The CDR3 DNA is TGTGCCAGTTTCGTACCAGGGGGCTTCCAAGAGACCCAGTACTTC.

This clone was recorded a few times. The J gene is TRBJ2-7, the V gene TRBV19, with D tentatively TRBD1 (5 bases). This CDR3 comprises 14 residues. Germline CDR1 and CDR2: LNHDA and SQIVND (reference sequence). V was shortened by 7 bases and J by 5 bases, with 18 bases between the two germline ends. The CDR3 loop reads CASKGLGEVDEQYF. CDR3 coding DNA: TGTGCCAGTAAGGGTCTAGGGGAAGTCGACGAGCAGTACTTC.

The chain joins TRBV7-9 to TRBJ1-5, with a tentative D call TRBD1 (5 bases). V lost 1 base, J lost 6 bases, and 10 bases lay in between. The germline gives CDR1 SEHNR, CDR2 FQNEAQ (reference sequence). The CDR3 covers 14 residues. CDR3 sequence (DNA): TGTGCCAGCAGCTTAGATGGGAGGGGTCAGCCCCAGCATTTT. It is translated as CASSLDGRGQPQHF.

This clone was observed a single time. The chain recombines TRBV18 with TRBJ2-2; TRBD1 might be the D (6 bases). The CDR3 loop spans 17 amino acids. Trimming pared 0 bases from V and 5 bases from J, leaving 16 bases between. The germline V gene has CDR1 KGHSH and CDR2 LQKENI. As DNA, the CDR3 is TGTGCCAGCTCACCACCGCGATTGGGGGCCGGTACCGGGGAGCTGTTTTTT. It yields the protein CASSPPRLGAGTGELFF.

This clone came up a few times. The rearrangement uses TRBV28 and TRBJ1-1; D remains unclear. This CDR3 is built from 13 residues. Trimming shortened V by 6 bases and J by 6 bases, and 14 bases separated the two germline ends. Germline-derived CDR1 and CDR2 are MDHEN and SYDVKM. The CDR3 DNA is TGTGCCAGCAGCCCCCTTGTAGTGTCTGAAGCTTTCTTT. Its translation is CASSPLVVSEAFF.

The genes are TRBV28 and TRBJ1-5; D may be TRBD1 (6 bases). Germline V gene lookup returns CDR1 MDHEN and CDR2 SYDVKM. CDR3 length: 15 amino acids. V was cut by 5 bases and J by 2 bases, with 13 bases left in between. CDR3 region: CASSPGGGGNQPQHF. CDR3 coding DNA: TGTGCCAGCAGTCCCGGGGGGGGCGGCAATCAGCCCCAGCATTTT.

This chain uses TRBV12-3 or TRBV12-4 with TRBJ1-2; D is possibly TRBD1 (5 bases). The CDR3 totals 12 residues. Trimming took off 6 bases at V and 3 bases at J, with 8 bases between the two ends. CDR3 coding DNA: TGTGCCAGCAGCACGGGGGACTATGGCTACACCTTC. This translates into CASSTGDYGYTF.

This clone was detected only a few times. The V gene is TRBV5-4, the J gene TRBJ1-2; D unclear. Looked up from germline, CDR1 is SGHNT and CDR2 is YYREEE (reference sequence). The germline V and J ends were trimmed by 2 bases and 5 bases, with 10 bases remaining between them. The CDR3 is 13 residues long. This CDR3 is CASSLGEGYGYTF. CDR3 nucleotides: TGTGCCAGCAGCTTAGGAGAGGGATATGGCTACACCTTC.

The chain links TRBV11-2 to TRBJ1-3; D possibly corresponds to TRBD1 (5 bases). Trimming took 6 bases from V and 0 from J, leaving 9 bases between them. Germline CDR1 reads SGHAT; CDR2 reads FQNNGV. This CDR3 contains 14 residues. This CDR3 is CASSRDFSGNTIYF. In DNA form, the CDR3 reads TGTGCCAGCAGTCGGGACTTCTCTGGAAACACCATATATTTT.

This clone appeared a single time. The chain is built from TRBV19 and TRBJ2-2, with a possible D match to TRBD1 (6 bases). Trimming shortened V by 5 bases and J by 1 base, and 14 bases separated the two germline ends. Germline values: CDR1 LNHDA, CDR2 SQIVND (reference sequence). The CDR3 covers 16 residues. The CDR3 coding sequence is TGTGCCAGTAGTCTACAGGGCCGAAAGAACACCGGGGAGCTGTTTTTT. This encodes CASSLQGRKNTGELFF.

This clone was counted between two and nine times. The CDR3, as DNA: TGTGCAAGTCGCTCCACGACGTCGGGACAAATTTTCACAGATACGCAGTATTTT. Encoded protein: CASRSTTSGQIFTDTQYF. This chain joins TRBV12-2 and TRBJ2-3; the DNA was not compared with TRBD1, the D call given in the table. TRBV12-2 is tagged as a pseudogene. The CDR3 runs 18 residues.

The chain recombines TRBV7-2 with TRBJ1-2, with 8 bases that match TRBD1. CDR1 SGHTA and CDR2 FQGNSA come from the germline V gene. The CDR3 contains 18 residues. Trimming took 0 bases from V and 7 from J; bases not matched to a gene: 16. CDR3 amino acids: CASSLAHGRGPDSAGYTF. In DNA, the CDR3 is TGTGCCAGCAGCTTAGCGCATGGCAGGGGGCCCGATAGTGCTGGCTACACCTTC.

Regarding this clone: A read error may explain this, as a much larger clone is one base away. The rearrangement uses TRBV28 and TRBJ1-5; no firm D call. The CDR3 length is 12 residues. V lost 7 bases, J lost 0 bases, and 4 bases lay in between. Germline-derived CDR1 and CDR2 are MDHEN and SYDVKM. Written as DNA, the CDR3 is TGTGCCAGCACTTATAGCAATCAGCCCCAGCATTTT. Translation gives CASTYSNQPQHF.

The rearrangement uses TRBV2 and TRBJ2-5; no clear D. CDR3 length: 15 amino acids. Germline loops: CDR1 SNHLY, CDR2 FYNNEI. V lost 0 bases to trimming and J lost 4 bases, with 12 bases between them. CDR3 bases: TGTGCCAGCAGTGAAGCGCTCAGCGTGGGAGAGACCCAGTACTTC. Its translation: CASSEALSVGETQYF.

This clone has more than one count but fewer than ten. The chain couples TRBV5-6 to TRBJ1-2; 8 bases map to TRBD1. Trimming took 5 bases from V and 4 from J; bases not matched to a gene: 4. In germline, CDR1 is SGHDT, CDR2 YYEEEE. The CDR3 is made up of 13 amino acids. CDR3 nucleotide sequence: TGTGCCAGCAGACCTACAGGGGGCTATGGCTACACCTTC. This encodes CASRPTGGYGYTF.

The CDR3 here is CASSSDTGTSGGYEQYF. CDR3 DNA sequence: TGTGCCAGCAGTTCAGATACCGGGACTAGCGGGGGGTACGAGCAGTACTTC. The J gene is TRBJ2-7, the V gene TRBV28; TRBD2 agrees at 15 bases. CDR3 length: 17 residues. Germline V gene data show CDR1 as MDHEN and CDR2 as SYDVKM. With 4 bases clipped from V and 4 bases from J, the junction kept 8 bases outside the gene matches.

The V and J genes are TRBV10-3 and TRBJ2-1; 9 positions match TRBD2. J lost 7 bases, V lost 4 bases, and 11 bases had no gene match. Germline loops: CDR1 ENHRY, CDR2 SYGVKD. This CDR3 contains 16 residues. The CDR3 protein is CAISARLAEGRNEQFF. CDR3 sequence (DNA): TGTGCCATCAGTGCACGACTAGCGGAGGGGCGGAATGAGCAGTTCTTC.

The gene calls are TRBV28 and TRBJ1-2; a possible D gene is TRBD1 (5 bases). CDR3 length: 15 residues. Germline CDR1 reads MDHEN; CDR2 reads SYDVKM. Trimming removed 8 bases from V and 4 bases from J, with 20 bases in between. The chain's CDR3 is CASRAPQDKGYGYTF. The CDR3 coding sequence is TGTGCCAGCCGAGCCCCCCAGGACAAGGGCTATGGCTACACCTTC.

This chain connects TRBV5-6 to TRBJ2-7; 10 bases match TRBD2. Per germline, CDR1 SGHDT and CDR2 YYEEEE. The CDR3 contains 15 residues. V trimming: 3 bases; J trimming: 9 bases; junction bases outside the gene matches: 12. CDR3 sequence reads: CASSSLAGEITGQYF. The CDR3 DNA sequence: TGTGCCAGCAGCTCCCTAGCGGGAGAGATAACGGGGCAGTACTTC. Using reference TRBV5-6 and TRBJ2-7 for the parts outside the CDR3, the full variable domain is DAGVTQSPTHLIKTRGQQVTLRCSPKSGHDTVSWYQQALGQGPQFIFQYYEEEERQRGNFPDRFSGHQFPNYSSELNVNALLLGDSALYLCASSSLAGEITGQYFGPGTRLTVT.

V gene TRBV23-1 combines with J gene TRBJ1-1; 9 nucleotides agree with TRBD1. TRBV23-1 is marked as an open reading frame, function uncertain. This CDR3 is 14 amino acids long. V lost 5 bases to trimming and J lost 1 base; unmatched junction nucleotides: 2. The CDR3, as DNA: TGCGCCAGCAGTGTGACAGGGGGGAACACTGAAGCTTTCTTT. It is translated as CASSVTGGNTEAFF.

This rearrangement joins TRBV11-2 to TRBJ1-5; no definite D call. Between the trimmed V and J ends, which lost 0 bases and 6 bases, there was a span of 6 bases. The CDR3 runs 13 residues. Germline CDR1 reads SGHAT; CDR2 reads FQNNGV. The CDR3 DNA reads as TGTGCCAGCAGCTTAGAGGGGAGTCAGCCCCAGCATTTT. This sequence encodes CASSLEGSQPQHF.

This chain links TRBV18 with TRBJ1-4; 10 nucleotides line up with TRBD1. The V gene's germline CDR1 is KGHSH and CDR2 LQKENI. Unmatched junction bases numbered 3, after V lost 3 bases and J lost 8 bases. The CDR3 consists of 14 residues. The CDR3 is CASSPGQGPEKLFF. CDR3 nucleotides: TGTGCCAGCTCACCGGGACAGGGGCCCGAAAAACTGTTTTTT.

The CDR3 protein is CASSPGSSDYNEQFF. The CDR3 DNA follows: TGTGCCAGCTCACCAGGGTCTAGCGACTACAATGAGCAGTTCTTC. This sequence joins TRBV18 and TRBJ2-1; a weak D match, TRBD2 (6 bases). Germline V lookup: CDR1 KGHSH, CDR2 LQKENI. Trimming shortened V by 2 bases and J by 3 bases, and 11 bases separated the two germline ends. The length of the CDR3 is 15 residues.

This chain links TRBV5-1 with TRBJ1-3; no definite D call. Between the trimmed V and J ends, which lost 1 base and 0 bases, there was a span of 5 bases. The CDR3 extends over 14 amino acids. The V gene's germline CDR1 is SGHRS and CDR2 YFSETQ. CDR3 sequence (DNA): TGCGCCAGCAGCTTGACAGCCTCTGGAAACACCATATATTTT. Translated, it gives CASSLTASGNTIYF.

This chain connects TRBV5-1 to TRBJ1-5; D not resolved. Trimming pared 1 base from V and 2 bases from J, leaving 7 bases between. The CDR3 covers 14 residues. The germline V gene encodes CDR1 SGHRS and CDR2 YFSETQ. CDR3 amino acids: CASSLWSGNQPQHF. The CDR3 DNA follows: TGCGCCAGCAGCTTGTGGTCAGGCAATCAGCCCCAGCATTTT.

The CDR3 coding sequence is TGTGCCAGCAGCTTAGCACAGAGTTCTGGAAACACCATATATTTT. Translation: CASSLAQSSGNTIYF. J is TRBJ1-3 and V is TRBV7-2; D remains unclear. This CDR3 has 15 residues. Germline V CDR1 and CDR2: SGHTA, FQGNSA. The V end lost 0 bases, the J end lost 1 base, and 7 bases lay between the germline ends.

The rearrangement uses TRBV6-2 or TRBV6-3 and TRBJ1-2, with D possibly TRBD1 on 5 matching bases. The CDR3 loop spans 15 amino acids. V dropped 2 bases and J dropped 5 bases, with 15 bases sitting between them. Germline-derived CDR1 and CDR2 are MNHEY and SVGEGT. The CDR3 bases are TGTGCCAGCAGTTACGGGGCAGGGCCCCTTTATGGCTACACCTTC. This encodes CASSYGAGPLYGYTF.

This clone was picked up a small number of times. This rearrangement joins TRBV11-2 to TRBJ2-2, with 10 bases lining up with TRBD2. The CDR3 runs to 16 residues. The V and J ends lost 5 bases and 8 bases, in that order; junction bases with no gene match: 11. Germline CDR1 SGHAT, CDR2 FQNNGV. The DNA of the CDR3 is TGTGCCAGCAGCCGAATTTGGACTAGCGGTGGGGGGGAGCTGTTTTTT. This translates into CASSRIWTSGGGELFF.

The chain employs TRBV4-3 and TRBJ1-1; D gene unclear. Germline lookup yields CDR1 LGHNA and CDR2 YSLEER. Trimming pared 0 bases from V and 1 base from J, leaving 9 bases between. The CDR3 consists of 15 residues. CDR3 loop: CASSQEPIENTEAFF. The CDR3 DNA follows: TGCGCCAGCAGCCAAGAACCCATAGAGAACACTGAAGCTTTCTTT.

The chain is built from TRBV28 and TRBJ1-5, with D hard to call. The germline gives CDR1 MDHEN, CDR2 SYDVKM. V was clipped by 7 bases and J by 3 bases, with 19 bases between them. The CDR3 loop spans 16 amino acids. The CDR3 nucleotides read TGTGCCAGCAACCCCCAGACTTCAAGGCCCAATCAGCCCCAGCATTTT. It codes for CASNPQTSRPNQPQHF. The whole variable domain, filled in from reference TRBV28 and TRBJ1-5, reads DVKVTQSSRYLVKRTGEKVFLECVQDMDHENMFWYRQDPGLGLRLIYFSYDVKMKEKGDIPEGYSVSREKKERFSLILESASTNQTSMYLCASNPQTSRPNQPQHFGDGTRLSIL.

There are many counts of this clone. The V and J genes are TRBV27 and TRBJ2-2; D may be TRBD2 (5 bases). This CDR3 is built from 15 residues. Trimming removed 6 bases from V and 11 bases from J, with 22 bases in between. Germline CDR1 reads MNHEY; CDR2 reads SMNVEV (reference sequence). In DNA form, the CDR3 reads TGTGCCAGCAGGCCCCAATCGGGGAGTTCGATCGAGCTGTTTTTT. Residues: CASRPQSGSSIELFF.

The chain employs TRBV7-9 and TRBJ2-4; 9 nucleotides match TRBD1. The CDR3 covers 15 residues. Germline V gene data show CDR1 as SEHNR and CDR2 as FQNEAQ (reference sequence). V lost 6 bases and J lost 4; bases outside the gene matches: 7. The CDR3 here is CASSPGQGGKNIQYF. The CDR3 nucleotides are TGTGCCAGCAGTCCGGGACAGGGAGGAAAAAACATTCAGTACTTC.